This T cell receptor (beta chain) was recovered during a study of shared clonotypes between healthy human individuals. Notes on the study in general: Deeper or shallower sequencing was expected to change how clonotypes are shared among donors.

Sequenced by immunoSEQ multiplex PCR; TCRdb stores in-frame clones only, minus some. The data contain 950,000 to 1,200,000 clones, approximately 75% of them singletons. This CDR3 region has 14 residues. Trimming stripped 2 bases from V and 6 bases from J, with 11 bases between. Germline CDR1 is MDHEN and CDR2 is SYDVKM. In regard to this clone: Its antigen is undetermined.

CD4+ cell separation produced CD45RA+ naive and CD45RA-negative memory subsets. The TCR originated in a man aged 18 to 35 in good health. Some clones in this sample may be carry-over from other donors' samples. The specimen sequenced was memory CD4+ T cells from PBMCs. The sample's subset: CD45RA-negative fraction. V is TRBV28 and J is TRBJ1-5; D is unresolved. This CDR3 is CASSLGETPQPQHF. The CDR3 DNA sequence: TGTGCCAGCAGTTTAGGCGAGACCCCTCAGCCCCAGCATTTT.